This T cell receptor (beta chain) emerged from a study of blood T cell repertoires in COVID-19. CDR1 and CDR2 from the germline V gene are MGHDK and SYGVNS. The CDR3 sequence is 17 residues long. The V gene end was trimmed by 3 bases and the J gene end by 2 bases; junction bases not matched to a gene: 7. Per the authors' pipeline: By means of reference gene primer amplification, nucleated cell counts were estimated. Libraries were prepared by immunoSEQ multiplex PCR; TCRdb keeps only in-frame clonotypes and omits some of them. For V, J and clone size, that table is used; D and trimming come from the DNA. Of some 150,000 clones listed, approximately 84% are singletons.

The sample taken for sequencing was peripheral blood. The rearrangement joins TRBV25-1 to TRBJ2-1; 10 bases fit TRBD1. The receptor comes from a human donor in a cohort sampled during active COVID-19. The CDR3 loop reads CASSEHTGTGAYNEQFF. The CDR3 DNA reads TGTGCCAGCAGTGAGCACACCGGGACAGGGGCCTACAATGAGCAGTTCTTC.